This is a list of T cell receptor beta chains from one sample in a study of blood T cell repertoires in COVID-19. TCRdb's copy holds only in-frame clones and misses some; the assay was immunoSEQ multiplex PCR. The sample includes 100,000 or so clones, 70% to 80% seen only once; the top ten take 24%. The sample was peripheral blood. The receptors come from a human donor in a cohort sampled during active COVID-19. The CDR3 runs from the conserved cysteine through the conserved F or W. A D gene is named only where the DNA matches it firmly. The size of a clone is reported for some rows only, either as once, few or many, or as a class for expanded clones.

J gene: TRBJ2-7; D gene: TRBD1; clone size: NA; V gene: TRBV6-5; CDR3 protein: CASSPGWDSSYEQYF; CDR3 DNA: TGTGCCAGCAGCCCGGGCTGGGACAGCTCCTACGAGCAGTACTTC
J gene: TRBJ2-5; D gene: TRBD2; clone size: NA; V gene: TRBV2; CDR3 protein: CASTRLAGVGETQYF; CDR3 DNA: TGTGCCAGCACCCGACTAGCGGGAGTGGGAGAGACCCAGTACTTC
J gene: TRBJ2-1; D gene: TRBD2; clone size: NA; V gene: TRBV18; CDR3 protein: CASSPSTGRGWNEQFF; CDR3 DNA: TGTGCCAGCTCACCAAGCACGGGGAGGGGTTGGAATGAGCAGTTCTTC
J gene: TRBJ1-6; D gene: NA; clone size: NA; V gene: TRBV21-1; CDR3 protein: CASSKVTGGGSPLHF; CDR3 DNA: TGTGCCAGCAGCAAAGTAACAGGGGGCGGTTCACCCCTCCACTTT
J gene: TRBJ2-2; D gene: TRBD2; clone size: NA; V gene: TRBV6-6; CDR3 protein: CASNKREPITGELFF; CDR3 DNA: TGTGCCAGCAATAAGCGGGAGCCTATCACCGGGGAGCTGTTTTTT
J gene: TRBJ2-5; D gene: NA; clone size: NA; V gene: TRBV19; CDR3 protein: CASNTGAAGQETQYF; CDR3 DNA: TGTGCCAGTAACACGGGGGCAGCGGGACAAGAGACCCAGTACTTC
J gene: TRBJ1-6; D gene: NA; clone size: NA; V gene: TRBV19; CDR3 protein: CASSARHGGSSYNSPLHF; CDR3 DNA: TGTGCCAGTAGTGCCCGACACGGAGGAAGCTCCTATAATTCACCCCTCCACTTT
J gene: TRBJ1-5; D gene: NA; clone size: few; V gene: TRBV15; CDR3 protein: CATSSQGYSNQPQHF; CDR3 DNA: TGTGCCACCAGCAGTCAGGGATATAGCAATCAGCCCCAGCATTTT
J gene: TRBJ1-2; D gene: TRBD1; clone size: once; V gene: TRBV6-5; CDR3 protein: CASNRQGMSYGYTF; CDR3 DNA: TGTGCCAGCAATAGACAGGGCATGAGCTATGGCTACACCTTC
J gene: TRBJ2-1; D gene: NA; clone size: NA; V gene: TRBV28; CDR3 protein: CASSFGTGTPYNEQFF; CDR3 DNA: TGTGCCAGCAGTTTCGGGACGGGGACTCCTTACAATGAGCAGTTCTTC
J gene: TRBJ2-7; D gene: NA; clone size: NA; V gene: TRBV25-1; CDR3 protein: CASRGYKGEQYF; CDR3 DNA: TGTGCCAGCAGGGGATATAAGGGGGAGCAGTACTTC
J gene: TRBJ2-1; D gene: TRBD2; clone size: few; V gene: TRBV6-5; CDR3 protein: CAGRTSGLYNEQFF; CDR3 DNA: TGTGCCGGACGAACTAGCGGGCTCTACAATGAGCAGTTCTTC
J gene: TRBJ1-2; D gene: NA; clone size: NA; V gene: TRBV29-1; CDR3 protein: CSVVARGEVDGYTF; CDR3 DNA: TGCAGCGTTGTAGCCAGGGGTGAAGTAGATGGCTACACCTTC
J gene: TRBJ2-1; D gene: NA; clone size: NA; V gene: TRBV6-5; CDR3 protein: CASSYRKGGRAEQFF; CDR3 DNA: TGTGCCAGCAGTTACCGAAAGGGGGGGAGGGCTGAGCAGTTCTTC
J gene: TRBJ2-5; D gene: NA; clone size: NA; V gene: TRBV3-1/TRBV3-2; CDR3 protein: CASSQDWGTQGGLQETQYF; CDR3 DNA: TGTGCCAGCAGCCAAGATTGGGGGACCCAGGGAGGCCTACAAGAGACCCAGTACTTC
J gene: TRBJ2-3; D gene: TRBD2; clone size: NA; V gene: TRBV10-3; CDR3 protein: CAISLAGGADTQYF; CDR3 DNA: TGTGCCATCAGTCTAGCGGGAGGGGCAGATACGCAGTATTTT